A single TCR beta chain is shown here with its context. This specimen belongs to a study of blood T cell repertoires in COVID-19. Overall study: Whether acute or convalescent, the COVID-19 samples came from the United States, Italy and Spain. From T cells, B-cell-depleted T cells, or PBMCs came the material, which was cDNA or gDNA.

Per the original data handling: Nucleated cell counts were estimated from reference gene primer amplification. This table comes from immunoSEQ multiplex PCR, and its TCRdb copy is limited to in-frame clones, with some not included. V, J and clone size derive from that table, while D and trimming were established from the DNA sequence. The data show more than 50,000 clones, 85% to 95% seen once. The receptor was derived from a human donor in a cohort sampled during active COVID-19. The sample consisted of peripheral blood.

This CDR3 is CASSLAPLGGNEQFF. The DNA of the CDR3 is TGTGCCAGCAGCTTAGCCCCCCTAGGGGGCAATGAGCAGTTCTTC. This chain joins TRBV11-2 and TRBJ2-1, with TRBD1 as a possible D gene (6 bases). The germline gives CDR1 SGHAT, CDR2 FQNNGV. The CDR3 sequence is 15 residues long. The V gene lost 1 base and the J gene lost 6 bases, with 13 bases spanning the gap.